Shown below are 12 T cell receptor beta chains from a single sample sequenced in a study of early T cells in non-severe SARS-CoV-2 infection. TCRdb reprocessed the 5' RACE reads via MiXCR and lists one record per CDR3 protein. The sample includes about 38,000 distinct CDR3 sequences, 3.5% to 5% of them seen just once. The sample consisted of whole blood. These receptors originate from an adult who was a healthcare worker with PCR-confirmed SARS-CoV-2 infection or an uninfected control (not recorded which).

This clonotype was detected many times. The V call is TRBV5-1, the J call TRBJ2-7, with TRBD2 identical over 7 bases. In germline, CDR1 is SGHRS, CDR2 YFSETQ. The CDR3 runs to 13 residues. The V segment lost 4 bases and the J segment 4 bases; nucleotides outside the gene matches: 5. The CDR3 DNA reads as TGCGCCAGCAGCCTAGGGAGGGAGTACGAGCAGTACTTC. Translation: CASSLGREYEQYF.

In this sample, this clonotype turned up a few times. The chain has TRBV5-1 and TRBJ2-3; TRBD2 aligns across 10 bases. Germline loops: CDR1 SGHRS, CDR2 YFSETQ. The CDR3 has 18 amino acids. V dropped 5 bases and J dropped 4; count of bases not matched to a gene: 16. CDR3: CASSGTKGLAGVADTQYF. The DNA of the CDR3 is TGCGCCAGCAGTGGGACAAAAGGCCTAGCGGGGGTTGCAGATACGCAGTATTTT.

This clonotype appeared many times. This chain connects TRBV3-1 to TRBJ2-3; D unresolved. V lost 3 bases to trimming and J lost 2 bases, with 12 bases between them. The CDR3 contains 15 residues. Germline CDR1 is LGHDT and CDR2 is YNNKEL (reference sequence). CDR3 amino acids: CASSHLTGPTDTQYF. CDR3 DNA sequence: TGTGCCAGCAGCCACCTAACCGGACCCACAGATACGCAGTATTTT.

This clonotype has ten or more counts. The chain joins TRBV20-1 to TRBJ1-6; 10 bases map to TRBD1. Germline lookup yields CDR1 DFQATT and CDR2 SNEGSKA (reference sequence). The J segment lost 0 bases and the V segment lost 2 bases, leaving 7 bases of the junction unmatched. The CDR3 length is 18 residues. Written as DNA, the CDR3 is TGCAGTGCTAGAAGTTCGGACAGGGGGGGCTCCTATAATTCACCCCTCCACTTT. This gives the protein CSARSSDRGGSYNSPLHF.

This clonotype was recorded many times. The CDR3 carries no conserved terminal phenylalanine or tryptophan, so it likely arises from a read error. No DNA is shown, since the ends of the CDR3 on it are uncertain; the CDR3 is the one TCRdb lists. The CDR3 loop is CASSLAPTSAPNL. The chain recombines TRBV5-5 with TRBJ2-1; the D call in the table, TRBD1, was not verified against the DNA. The germline CDR1 and CDR2 sequences are SGHKS and YYEKEE (reference sequence). Ends included, the CDR3 has 13 residues.

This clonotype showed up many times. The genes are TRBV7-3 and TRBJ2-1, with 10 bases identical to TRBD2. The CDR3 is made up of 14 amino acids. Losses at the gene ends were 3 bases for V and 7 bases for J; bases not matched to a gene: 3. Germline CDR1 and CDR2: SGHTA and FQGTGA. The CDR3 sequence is CASSFTSGANEQFF. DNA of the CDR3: TGTGCCAGCAGCTTCACTAGCGGGGCAAATGAGCAGTTCTTC. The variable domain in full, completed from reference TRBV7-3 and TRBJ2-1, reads GAGVSQTPSNKVTEKGKYVELRCDPISGHTALYWYRQSLGQGPEFLIYFQGTGAADDSGLPNDRFFAVRPEGSVSTLKIQRTERGDSAVYLCASSFTSGANEQFFGPGTRLTVL.

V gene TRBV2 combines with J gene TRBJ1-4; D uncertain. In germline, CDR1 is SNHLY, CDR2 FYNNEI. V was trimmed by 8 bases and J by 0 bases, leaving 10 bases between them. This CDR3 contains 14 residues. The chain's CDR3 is CASDGSATNEKLFF. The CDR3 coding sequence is TGTGCCAGCGACGGCAGTGCAACTAATGAAAAACTGTTTTTT.

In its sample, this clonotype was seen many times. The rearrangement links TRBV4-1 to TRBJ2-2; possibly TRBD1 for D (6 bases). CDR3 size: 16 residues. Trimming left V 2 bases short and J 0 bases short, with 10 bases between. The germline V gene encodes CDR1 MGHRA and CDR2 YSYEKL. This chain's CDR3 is CASSQSTGSNTGELFF. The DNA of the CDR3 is TGCGCCAGCAGCCAATCGACAGGTTCGAACACCGGGGAGCTGTTTTTT.

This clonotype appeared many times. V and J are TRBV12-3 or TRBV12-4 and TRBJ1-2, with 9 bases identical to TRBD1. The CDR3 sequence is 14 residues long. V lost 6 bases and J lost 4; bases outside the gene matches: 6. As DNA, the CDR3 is TGTGCCAGCAGAACAGGGGGCGGGAGCTATGGCTACACCTTC. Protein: CASRTGGGSYGYTF.

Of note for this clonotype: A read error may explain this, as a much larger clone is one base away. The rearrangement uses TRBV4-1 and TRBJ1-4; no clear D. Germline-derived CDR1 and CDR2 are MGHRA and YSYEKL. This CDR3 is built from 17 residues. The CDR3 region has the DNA TGCGCCAGCGGCCGGACTGTCCTTGTTGCAACTAGTGAAAAACTGTTTTTT. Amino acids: CASGRTVLVATSEKLFF.

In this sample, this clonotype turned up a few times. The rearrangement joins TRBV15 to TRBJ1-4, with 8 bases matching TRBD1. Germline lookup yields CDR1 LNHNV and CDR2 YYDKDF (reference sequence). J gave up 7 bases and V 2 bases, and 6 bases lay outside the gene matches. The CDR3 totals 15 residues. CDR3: CATSRPTGGGEKLFF. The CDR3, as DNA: TGTGCCACCAGCAGACCCACAGGGGGTGGTGAAAAACTGTTTTTT. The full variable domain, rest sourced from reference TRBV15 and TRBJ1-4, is DAMVIQNPRYQVTQFGKPVTLSCSQTLNHNVMYWYQQKSSQAPKLLFHYYDKDFNNEADTPDNFQSRRPNTSFCFLDIRSPGLGDTAMYLCATSRPTGGGEKLFFGSGTQLSVL.

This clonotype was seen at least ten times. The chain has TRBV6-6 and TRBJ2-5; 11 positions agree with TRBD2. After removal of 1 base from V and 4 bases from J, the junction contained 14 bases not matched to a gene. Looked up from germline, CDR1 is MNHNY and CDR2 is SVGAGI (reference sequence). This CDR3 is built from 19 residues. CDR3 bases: TGTGCCAGCAGTTACTTGCCACTAGCGGGGGCCACCCAGGTAGAGACCCAGTACTTC. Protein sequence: CASSYLPLAGATQVETQYF.